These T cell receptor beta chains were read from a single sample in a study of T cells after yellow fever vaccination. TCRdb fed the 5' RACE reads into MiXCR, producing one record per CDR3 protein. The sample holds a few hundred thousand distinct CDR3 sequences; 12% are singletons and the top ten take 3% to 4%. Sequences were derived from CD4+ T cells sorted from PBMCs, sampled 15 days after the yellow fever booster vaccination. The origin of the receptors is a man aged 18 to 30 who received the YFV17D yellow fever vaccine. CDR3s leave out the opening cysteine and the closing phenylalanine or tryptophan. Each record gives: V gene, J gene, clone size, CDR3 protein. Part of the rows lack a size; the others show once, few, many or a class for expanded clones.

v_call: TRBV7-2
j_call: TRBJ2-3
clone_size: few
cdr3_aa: ASTSERGGRDTQY

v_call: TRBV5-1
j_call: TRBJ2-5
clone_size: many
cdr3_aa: ASSLAQGHQETQY

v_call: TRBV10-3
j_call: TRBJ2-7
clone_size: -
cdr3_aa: AISRQASSYEQY

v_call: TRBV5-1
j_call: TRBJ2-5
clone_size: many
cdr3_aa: ASSFTGEETQY

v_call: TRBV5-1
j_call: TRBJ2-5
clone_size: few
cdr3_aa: ASSLAAAALATQY

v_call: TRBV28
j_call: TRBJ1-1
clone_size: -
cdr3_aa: AISGQGAPGTEAF

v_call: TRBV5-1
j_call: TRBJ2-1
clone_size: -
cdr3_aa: ASSLDSYEQF

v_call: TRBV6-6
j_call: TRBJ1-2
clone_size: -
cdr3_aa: ASSYSMGTGDYGYT

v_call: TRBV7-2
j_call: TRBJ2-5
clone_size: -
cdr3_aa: ASSPLAGGSL

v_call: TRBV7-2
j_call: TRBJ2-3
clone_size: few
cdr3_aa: ASSARTIPDTQY

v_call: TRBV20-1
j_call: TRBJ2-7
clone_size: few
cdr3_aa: SARSSGTGGSEQY

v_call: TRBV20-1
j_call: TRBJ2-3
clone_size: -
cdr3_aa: SAWDGTDTQY

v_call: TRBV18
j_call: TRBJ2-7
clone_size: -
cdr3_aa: ASSRPNYEQY

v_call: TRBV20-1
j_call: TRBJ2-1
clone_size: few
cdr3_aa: SALRFGKF

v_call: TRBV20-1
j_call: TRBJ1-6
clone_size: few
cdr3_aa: SALGPGSPLH

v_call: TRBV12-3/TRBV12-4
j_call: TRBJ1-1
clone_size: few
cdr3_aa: ASSLSRDPGPNTEAF

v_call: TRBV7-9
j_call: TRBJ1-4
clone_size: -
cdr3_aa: ASTKTDGKNEKLF

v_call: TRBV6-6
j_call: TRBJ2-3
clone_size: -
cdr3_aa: ASSGDLGIQTPTDTQY

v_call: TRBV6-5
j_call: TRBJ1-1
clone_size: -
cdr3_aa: ASSYRDISEAF

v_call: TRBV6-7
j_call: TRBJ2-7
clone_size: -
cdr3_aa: ASSYHGKAYEQY

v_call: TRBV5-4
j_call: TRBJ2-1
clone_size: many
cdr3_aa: ASSKGQGLYNEQF

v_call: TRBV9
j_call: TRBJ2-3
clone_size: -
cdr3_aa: ASSGSGLTDTQY

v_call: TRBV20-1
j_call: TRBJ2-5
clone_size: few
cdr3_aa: SAIRRGQGAGETQY

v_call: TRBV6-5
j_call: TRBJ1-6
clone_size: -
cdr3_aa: ASSYINSPLH

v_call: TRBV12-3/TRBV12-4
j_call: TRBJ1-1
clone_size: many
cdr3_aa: ASSPQGGGTEAF

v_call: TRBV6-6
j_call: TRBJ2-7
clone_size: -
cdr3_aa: ASRNGGRGLSYEQY

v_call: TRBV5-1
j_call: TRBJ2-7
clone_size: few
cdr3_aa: ASSQGQMSYEQY

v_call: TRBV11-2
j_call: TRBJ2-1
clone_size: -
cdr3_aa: ASSSEWADNEQF

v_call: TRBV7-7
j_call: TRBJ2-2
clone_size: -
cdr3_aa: ASSSDPGLAENTGELF

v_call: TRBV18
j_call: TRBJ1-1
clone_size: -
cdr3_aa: ASSPPTQTEAF